This passage covers 14 T cell receptor beta chains from one sample sequenced in a study of T cell responses to AZD1222 COVID-19 vaccine. Measured with immunoSEQ multiplex PCR; TCRdb has only the in-frame clones, and not every one. This sample has 150,000 to 200,000 clones; approximately 92% occur once, and the top ten carry 3.6%. Material: peripheral blood, obtained 28 days after the second dose of the MenACWY control vaccine. These receptors were obtained from an adult who received the MenACWY meningococcal vaccine as a control.

The chain carries TRBV5-1 and TRBJ2-7, with 7 bases aligning to TRBD1. Germline V gene data show CDR1 as SGHRS and CDR2 as YFSETQ. CDR3 length equals 15 residues. The junction had 4 bases not matched to a gene; V was cut back by 0 bases and J by 1 base. The CDR3 region has the DNA TGCGCCAGCAGCTTGGCCCCGGGACAGTCCTACGAGCAGTACTTC. Translation: CASSLAPGQSYEQYF.

The rearrangement joins TRBV30 to TRBJ2-1; 7 positions match TRBD2. The germline V gene has CDR1 GTSNPN and CDR2 SVGIG (reference sequence). The CDR3 is made up of 13 amino acids. Trimming removed 2 bases from V and 4 bases from J; junction bases left unmatched: 2. CDR3 sequence reads: CAWSLAEYNEQFF. In DNA, the CDR3 is TGTGCCTGGAGTCTAGCGGAGTACAATGAGCAGTTCTTC.

The J gene is TRBJ2-1, the V gene TRBV6-2 or TRBV6-3; D is unresolved. There are 14 residues in the CDR3. V lost 2 bases, J lost 4 bases, and 9 bases lay in between. Germline V gene lookup returns CDR1 MNHEY and CDR2 SVGEGT. CDR3 DNA sequence: TGTGCCAGCAGTTACATGGCAGTATACAATGAGCAGTTCTTC. This sequence encodes CASSYMAVYNEQFF.

The CDR3 protein is CAISGNRGVGYEQYF. CDR3 sequence (DNA): TGTGCCATCAGTGGGAACAGGGGAGTAGGCTACGAGCAGTACTTC. The chain uses TRBV10-3 and TRBJ2-7, with 7 bases aligning to TRBD1. Germline CDR1 ENHRY, CDR2 SYGVKD. This CDR3 region has 15 residues. J lost 3 bases, V lost 4 bases, and 9 bases had no gene match.

This chain links TRBV3-1 (or the pseudogene TRBV3-2) with TRBJ1-1; D is uncertain. This CDR3 has 14 residues. The germline V gene has CDR1 LGHDT and CDR2 YNNKEL (reference sequence). V gave up 5 bases and J gave up 3 bases, with 13 bases separating them. The CDR3 nucleotides are TGTGCCAGCAGCTCCCGGGCGAGTGACACTGAAGCTTTCTTT. It specifies CASSSRASDTEAFF.

The chain is built from TRBV27 and TRBJ2-7; D unresolved. The CDR3 length is 13 residues. V was shortened by 0 bases and J by 7 bases, with 10 bases between the two germline ends. In germline, CDR1 is MNHEY, CDR2 SMNVEV (reference sequence). The CDR3 region has the DNA TGTGCCAGCAGTTTATCCCCTTCTACGGAGCAGTACTTC. Amino acid sequence: CASSLSPSTEQYF.

The chain uses TRBV7-3 and TRBJ1-5; D remains unclear. This CDR3 region has 16 residues. V was cut by 0 bases and J by 5 bases, with 14 bases left in between. Germline assignment: CDR1 SGHTA and CDR2 FQGTGA. The CDR3, as DNA: TGTGCCAGCAGCTTAACGGGCGGCAGGAGGGATCAGCCCCAGCATTTT. This translates into CASSLTGGRRDQPQHF.

V gene TRBV7-2 combines with J gene TRBJ1-2, with D possibly TRBD1 on 5 matching bases. V shed 0 bases and J shed 6 bases, with 11 bases lying between them. CDR3 length: 14 amino acids. Per germline, CDR1 SGHTA and CDR2 FQGNSA. The CDR3 coding sequence is TGTGCCAGCAGCTTAGCCCGGGACGTAGATGGCTACACCTTC. It specifies CASSLARDVDGYTF.

The chain uses TRBV5-1 and TRBJ1-2; D is perhaps TRBD1 (5 bases). The CDR3 is 16 residues long. With 1 base removed from V and 2 bases from J, the gap between germline ends came to 15 bases. Germline V gene lookup returns CDR1 SGHRS and CDR2 YFSETQ. CDR3 nucleotide sequence: TGCGCCAGCAGCTTGAGGGGCTTGGAGGAGAACTATGGCTACACCTTC. Encoded protein: CASSLRGLEENYGYTF.

The chain joins TRBV9 to TRBJ1-6; D gene unclear. The germline gives CDR1 SGDLS, CDR2 YYNGEE. The CDR3 sequence is 16 residues long. V was pared by 0 bases and J by 6 bases, with 13 bases between. CDR3 nucleotide sequence: TGTGCCAGCAGCGTAGCCTCACACCCGGGTAATTCACCCCTCCACTTT. This sequence encodes CASSVASHPGNSPLHF.

This rearrangement joins TRBV7-3 to TRBJ1-1; D call uncertain. Between the trimmed V and J ends, which lost 2 bases and 3 bases, there was a span of 13 bases. Germline loops: CDR1 SGHTA, CDR2 FQGTGA. The length of the CDR3 is 15 residues. CDR3 sequence reads: CASSLASLTYTEAFF. In DNA form, the CDR3 reads TGTGCCAGCAGCTTAGCTTCATTAACGTACACTGAAGCTTTCTTT.

This clone was seen a few times. The genes are TRBV7-6 and TRBJ1-2; perhaps TRBD1 as D (6 bases). The germline V gene encodes CDR1 SGHVS and CDR2 FNYEAQ. V lost 4 bases and J lost 6, with 18 bases in between. The CDR3 is 15 amino acids. The CDR3 nucleotides read TGTGCCAGCAGCTCACACACCGGGACAAAACATGGCTACACCTTC. The encoded protein is CASSSHTGTKHGYTF.

This CDR3 is CASSQGGPYNEQFF. For the CDR3, the DNA is TGTGCCAGCAGCCAAGGCGGACCATACAATGAGCAGTTCTTC. This chain connects TRBV14 to TRBJ2-1; D not resolved. CDR1 is SGHDN and CDR2 is FVKESK in the germline V gene. The V end lost 1 base, the J end lost 4 bases, and 8 bases lay between the germline ends. The CDR3 loop spans 14 amino acids.

The chain combines TRBV28 with TRBJ2-5, with D tentatively TRBD2 (6 bases). The CDR3 covers 13 residues. The V and J ends lost 6 bases and 7 bases respectively, with 15 bases between them. Looked up from germline, CDR1 is MDHEN and CDR2 is SYDVKM. The CDR3 coding sequence is TGTGCCAGCAGCTTAGAAGGAGCGGGGACCCAGTACTTC. It is translated as CASSLEGAGTQYF.